The clone carrying this TCR beta chain was picked up many times. The antigen is undetermined. TCRdb re-called the 5' RACE reads through MiXCR, storing one row per CDR3 protein. The repertoire holds about 240,000 distinct CDR3 sequences, with over 8.5% as singletons. The data stem from a study of CD8 T cells in ankylosing spondylitis. Findings and caveats of the study: Peripheral blood samples showed relatively rare disease-linked clones, and these clones were CD8+.

Specimen: blood, either unsorted or a sorted T cell fraction (not recorded which). The receptor comes from a male donor with ankylosing spondylitis or in good health (not recorded which).

In nucleotides, the CDR3 is TGTGCCAGCAGTCTACAGGGGGGTGGTCAGCCCCAGCATTTT. Encoded protein: CASSLQGGGQPQHF. This rearrangement joins TRBV12-3 or TRBV12-4 to TRBJ1-5, with 8 bases identical to TRBD1. This CDR3 has 14 residues. The trim removed 5 bases at V and 6 bases at J, leaving 6 bases unmatched.